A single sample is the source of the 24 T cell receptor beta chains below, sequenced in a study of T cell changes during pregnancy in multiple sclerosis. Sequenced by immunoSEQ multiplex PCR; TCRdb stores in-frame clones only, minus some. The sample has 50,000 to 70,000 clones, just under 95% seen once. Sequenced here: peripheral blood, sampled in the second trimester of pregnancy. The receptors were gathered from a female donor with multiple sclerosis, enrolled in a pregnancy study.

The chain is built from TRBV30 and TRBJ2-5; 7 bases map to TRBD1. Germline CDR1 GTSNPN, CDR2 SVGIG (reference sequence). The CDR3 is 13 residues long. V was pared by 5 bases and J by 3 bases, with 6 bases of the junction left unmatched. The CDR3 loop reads CAWLRQGEETQYF. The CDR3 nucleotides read TGTGCCTGGTTGAGGCAGGGGGAAGAGACCCAGTACTTC.

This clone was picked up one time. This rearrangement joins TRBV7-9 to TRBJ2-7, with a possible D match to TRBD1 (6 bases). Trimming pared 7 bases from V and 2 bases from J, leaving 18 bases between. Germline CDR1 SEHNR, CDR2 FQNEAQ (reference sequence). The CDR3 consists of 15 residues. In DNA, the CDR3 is TGTGCCAGCACCTTTGAATGGGACACAGCCTACGAGCAGTACTTC. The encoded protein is CASTFEWDTAYEQYF. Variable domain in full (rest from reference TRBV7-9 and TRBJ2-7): DTGVSQNPRHKITKRGQNVTFRCDPISEHNRLYWYRQTLGQGPEFLTYFQNEAQLEKSRLLSDRFSAERPKGSFSTLEIQRTEQGDSAMYLCASTFEWDTAYEQYFGPGTRLTVT.

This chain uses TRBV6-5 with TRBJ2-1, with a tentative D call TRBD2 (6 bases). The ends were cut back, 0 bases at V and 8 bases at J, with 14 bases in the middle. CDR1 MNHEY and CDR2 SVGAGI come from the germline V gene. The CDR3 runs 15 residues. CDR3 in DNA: TGTGCCAGCAGTTACTCGGGGCGGGAATTCGATGAGCAGTTCTTC. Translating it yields CASSYSGREFDEQFF.

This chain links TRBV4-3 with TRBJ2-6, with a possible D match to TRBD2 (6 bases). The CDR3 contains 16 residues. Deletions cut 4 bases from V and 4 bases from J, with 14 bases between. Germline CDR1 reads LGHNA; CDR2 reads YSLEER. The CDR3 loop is CASSPGLGSGANVLTF. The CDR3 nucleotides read TGCGCCAGCAGCCCGGGACTCGGGTCCGGGGCCAACGTCCTGACTTTC.

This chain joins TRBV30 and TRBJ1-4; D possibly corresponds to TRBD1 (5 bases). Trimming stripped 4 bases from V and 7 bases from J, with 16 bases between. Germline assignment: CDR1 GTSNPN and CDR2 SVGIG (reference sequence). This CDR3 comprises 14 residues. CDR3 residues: CAWTRTSATEKLFF. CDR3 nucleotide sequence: TGTGCCTGGACGCGGACAAGTGCCACTGAAAAACTGTTTTTT.

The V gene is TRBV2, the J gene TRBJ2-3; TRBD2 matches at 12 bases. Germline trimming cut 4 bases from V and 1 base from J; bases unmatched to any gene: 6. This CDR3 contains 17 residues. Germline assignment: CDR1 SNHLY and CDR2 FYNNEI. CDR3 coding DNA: TGTGCCAGCAGTGCCCTGACTAGCGGGAGAGGCACAGATACGCAGTATTTT. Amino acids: CASSALTSGRGTDTQYF.

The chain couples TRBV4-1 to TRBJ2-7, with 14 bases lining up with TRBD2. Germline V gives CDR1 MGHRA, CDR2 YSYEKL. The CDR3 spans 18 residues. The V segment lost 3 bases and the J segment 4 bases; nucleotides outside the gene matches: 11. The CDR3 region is CASSHHPGLAGVFYEQYF. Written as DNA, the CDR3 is TGCGCCAGCAGCCACCACCCGGGACTAGCGGGAGTATTTTACGAGCAGTACTTC.

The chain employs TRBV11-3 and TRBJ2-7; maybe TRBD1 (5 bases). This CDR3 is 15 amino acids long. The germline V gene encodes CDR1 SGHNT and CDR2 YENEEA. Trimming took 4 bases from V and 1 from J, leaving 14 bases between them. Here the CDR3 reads CASSWGPGMSYEQYF. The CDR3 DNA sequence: TGTGCCAGCAGCTGGGGCCCTGGTATGTCCTACGAGCAGTACTTC.

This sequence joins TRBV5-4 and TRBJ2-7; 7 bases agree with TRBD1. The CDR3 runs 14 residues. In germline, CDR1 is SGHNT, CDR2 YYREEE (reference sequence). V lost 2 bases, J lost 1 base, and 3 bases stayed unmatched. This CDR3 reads CASSFSGQSYEQYF. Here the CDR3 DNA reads TGTGCCAGCAGCTTTTCGGGACAGTCCTACGAGCAGTACTTC.

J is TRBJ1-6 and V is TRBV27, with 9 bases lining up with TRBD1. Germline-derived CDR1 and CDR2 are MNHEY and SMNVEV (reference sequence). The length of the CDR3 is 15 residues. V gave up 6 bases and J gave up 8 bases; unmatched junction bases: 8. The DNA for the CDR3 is TGTGCCAGCAGCCCGGTGAGGGACAGGGATTCACCCCTCCACTTT. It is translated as CASSPVRDRDSPLHF.

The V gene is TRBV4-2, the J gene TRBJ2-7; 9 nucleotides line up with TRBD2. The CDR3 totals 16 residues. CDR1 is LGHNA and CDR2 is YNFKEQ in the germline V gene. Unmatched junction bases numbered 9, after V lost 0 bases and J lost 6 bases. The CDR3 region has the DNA TGTGCCAGCAGCCAAGATGCTAGCGGGATTCGGGGCGAGCAGTACTTC. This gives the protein CASSQDASGIRGEQYF.

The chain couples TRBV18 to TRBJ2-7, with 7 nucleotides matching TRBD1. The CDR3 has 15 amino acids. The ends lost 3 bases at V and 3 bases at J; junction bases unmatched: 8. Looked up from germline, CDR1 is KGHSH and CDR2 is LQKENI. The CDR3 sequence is CASSPLTGVDYEQYF. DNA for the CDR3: TGTGCCAGCTCACCGCTAACAGGGGTAGACTACGAGCAGTACTTC.

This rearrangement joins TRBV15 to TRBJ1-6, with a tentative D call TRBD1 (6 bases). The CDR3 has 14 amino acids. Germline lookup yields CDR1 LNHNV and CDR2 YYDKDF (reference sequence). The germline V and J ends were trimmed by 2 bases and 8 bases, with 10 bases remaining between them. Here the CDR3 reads CATSRQGQYSPLHF. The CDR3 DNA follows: TGTGCCACCAGCAGACAGGGGCAGTATTCACCCCTCCACTTT.

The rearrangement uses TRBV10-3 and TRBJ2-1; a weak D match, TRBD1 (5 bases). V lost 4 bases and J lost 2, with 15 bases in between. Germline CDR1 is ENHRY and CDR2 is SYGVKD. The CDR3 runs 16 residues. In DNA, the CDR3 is TGTGCCATCAGTGCCATCAGGGATAGAACCTACAATGAGCAGTTCTTC. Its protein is CAISAIRDRTYNEQFF.

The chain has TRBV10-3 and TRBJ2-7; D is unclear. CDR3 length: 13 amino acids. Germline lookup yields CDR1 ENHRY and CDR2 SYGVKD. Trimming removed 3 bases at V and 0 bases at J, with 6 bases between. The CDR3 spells CAISDASSYEQYF. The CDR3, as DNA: TGTGCCATCAGTGATGCCAGCTCCTACGAGCAGTACTTC.

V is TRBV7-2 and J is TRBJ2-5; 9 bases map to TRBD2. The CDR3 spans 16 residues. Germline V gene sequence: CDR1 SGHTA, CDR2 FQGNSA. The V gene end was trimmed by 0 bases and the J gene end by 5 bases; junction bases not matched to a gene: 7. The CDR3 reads CASSLAPSGTVETQYF. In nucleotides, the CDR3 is TGTGCCAGCAGCTTAGCGCCTAGCGGGACGGTGGAGACCCAGTACTTC.

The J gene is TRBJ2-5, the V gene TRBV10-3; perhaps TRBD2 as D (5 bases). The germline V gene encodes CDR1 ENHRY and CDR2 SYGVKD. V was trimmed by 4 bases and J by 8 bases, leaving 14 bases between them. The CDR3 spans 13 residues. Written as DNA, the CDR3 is TGTGCCATCAGTGGCGAACAACGGGGAACCCAGTACTTC. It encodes CAISGEQRGTQYF.

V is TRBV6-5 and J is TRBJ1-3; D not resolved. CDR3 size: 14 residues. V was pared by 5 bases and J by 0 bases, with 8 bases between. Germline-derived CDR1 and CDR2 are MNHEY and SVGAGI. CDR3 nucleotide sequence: TGTGCCAGCAGTCCGAGTAGCTCTGGAAACACCATATATTTT. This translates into CASSPSSSGNTIYF.

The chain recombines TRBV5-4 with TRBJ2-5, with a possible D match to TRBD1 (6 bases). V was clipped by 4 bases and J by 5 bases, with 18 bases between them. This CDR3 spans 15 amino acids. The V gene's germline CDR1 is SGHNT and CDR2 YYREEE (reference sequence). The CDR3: CASSTQQGSEETQYF. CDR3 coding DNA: TGTGCCAGCAGCACCCAACAGGGATCCGAGGAGACCCAGTACTTC.

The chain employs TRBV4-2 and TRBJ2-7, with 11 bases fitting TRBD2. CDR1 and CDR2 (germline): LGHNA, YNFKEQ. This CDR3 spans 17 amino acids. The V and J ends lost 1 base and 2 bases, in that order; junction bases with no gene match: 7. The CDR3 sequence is CASSQGFSGRGTYEQYF. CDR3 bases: TGTGCCAGCAGCCAAGGATTTAGCGGGAGGGGGACCTACGAGCAGTACTTC.

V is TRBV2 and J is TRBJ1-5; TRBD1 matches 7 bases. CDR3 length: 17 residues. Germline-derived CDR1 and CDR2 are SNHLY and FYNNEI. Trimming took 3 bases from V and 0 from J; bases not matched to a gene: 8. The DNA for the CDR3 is TGTGCCAGCAGTGATGGACAGGAGGGAAATAGCAATCAGCCCCAGCATTTT. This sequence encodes CASSDGQEGNSNQPQHF.

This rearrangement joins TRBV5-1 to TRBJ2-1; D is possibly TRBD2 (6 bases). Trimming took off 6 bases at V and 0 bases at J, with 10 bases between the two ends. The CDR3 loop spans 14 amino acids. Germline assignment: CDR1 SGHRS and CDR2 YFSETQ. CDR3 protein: CASTPTSSYNEQFF. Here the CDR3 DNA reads TGCGCCAGCACCCCGACTAGCTCCTACAATGAGCAGTTCTTC.

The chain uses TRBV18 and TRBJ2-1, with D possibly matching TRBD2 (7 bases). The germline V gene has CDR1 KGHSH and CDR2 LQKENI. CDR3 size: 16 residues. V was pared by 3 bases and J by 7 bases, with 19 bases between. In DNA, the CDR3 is TGTGCCAGCTCACCCGGGGGCGGGAGCCCGTTGAATGAGCAGTTCTTC. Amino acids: CASSPGGGSPLNEQFF.

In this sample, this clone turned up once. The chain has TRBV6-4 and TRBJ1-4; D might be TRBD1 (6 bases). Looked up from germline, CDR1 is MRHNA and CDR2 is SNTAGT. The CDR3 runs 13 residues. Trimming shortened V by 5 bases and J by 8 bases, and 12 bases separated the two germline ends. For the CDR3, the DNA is TGTGCCAGCAGTCCGGGGGGCCGCGAAAAACTGTTTTTT. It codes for CASSPGGREKLFF.